This note documents a single T cell receptor beta chain sequence. What it binds is unknown. The data were obtained in a study of blood T cells in healthy people across ages. PBMCs were isolated at a quantity of at least 7 million per sample. Whole-study findings and limits: Naive T cell percentage showed a strong correlation with the diversity of TCR beta. Roughly linear declines in TCR beta diversity per million T cells occurred with age.

The use of a sample-barcoded 5' primer and a J-beta primer mix characterized a second PCR of about 6 to 12 cycles. TCRdb passed the 5' RACE reads through MiXCR, listing each CDR3 protein once. Of 1.5 million to 2 million distinct CDR3 sequences in the sample, about 39% are singletons; the top ten hold more than 20%. There are 14 residues in the CDR3. Looked up from germline, CDR1 is DFQATT and CDR2 is SNEGSKA (reference sequence). V lost 5 bases, J lost 5 bases, and 19 bases lay in between. This clonotype originated in a human donor in good health. Specimen: blood. The chain uses TRBV20-1 and TRBJ2-7; unclear D gene. Here the CDR3 DNA reads TGCAGTGCTCCCCCGTCCGGGCCATCGGACGAGCAGTACTTC. Amino acids: CSAPPSGPSDEQYF.